The clone carrying this T cell receptor (beta chain) has only a few counts. The CDR3 consists of 15 residues. Losses at the gene ends were 4 bases for V and 2 bases for J; bases not matched to a gene: 6. Germline V CDR1 and CDR2: SGHRS, YFSETQ. The sample is drawn from a study of blood T cell repertoires in COVID-19. Study details: COVID-19 samples collected from the United States, Italy and Spain covered acute and convalescent phases. In each case, the material was cDNA or gDNA derived from T cells, B-cell-depleted T cells, or PBMCs.

As processed by the authors: Amplification of reference gene primers was used by the study to estimate nucleated cell counts. Assay: immunoSEQ multiplex PCR; the TCRdb copy retains only in-frame clones and omits some. V and J calls plus clone size are reproduced from that table; the DNA served to infer D and trimming. The sample shows under 250,000 clones, about 83% of them seen only once. The V and J genes are TRBV5-1 and TRBJ1-3, with 7 bases aligning to TRBD1. Sequences were obtained from peripheral blood. This TCR was recovered from a human donor in a cohort sampled during active COVID-19. In DNA form, the CDR3 reads TGCGCCAGCAGCCATGACAGGGCCCCTGGAAACACCATATATTTT. It codes for CASSHDRAPGNTIYF.